Presented here are 13 T cell receptor beta chains from one specimen sequenced in a study of cytomegalovirus exposure and HLA in healthy donors. This PCR relied on a set of 60 Vbeta primers and 13 Jbeta primers. Repertoires were generated with immunoSEQ multiplex PCR, while TCRdb's copy carries only in-frame clones and drops some. The table has about 130,000 clones, over 70% seen once. The sample comprised PBMCs. The receptors originated from a woman between 40 and 50 years old in good health and CMV-seronegative.

The chain uses TRBV6-5 and TRBJ2-7; a weak D match, TRBD2 (6 bases). CDR1 is MNHEY, CDR2 SVGAGI, per germline. The V end lost 6 bases, the J end lost 2 bases, and 8 bases lay between the germline ends. This CDR3 has 12 amino acids. CDR3 in amino acids: CASSAGPYEQYF. The CDR3 DNA follows: TGTGCCAGCAGCGCGGGACCCTACGAGCAGTACTTC.

The V gene is TRBV10-3, the J gene TRBJ1-2; TRBD1 matches 7 bases. V lost 6 bases to trimming and J lost 5 bases; unmatched junction nucleotides: 3. Per the germline V gene, CDR1 is ENHRY and CDR2 is SYGVKD. This CDR3 region has 12 residues. For the CDR3, the DNA is TGTGCCATCAGGCAGGGGGGATATGGCTACACCTTC. This translates into CAIRQGGYGYTF.

The genes are TRBV2 and TRBJ2-3, with D perhaps TRBD2 (5 bases). V was cut by 3 bases and J by 2 bases, with 15 bases left in between. The germline CDR1 and CDR2 sequences are SNHLY and FYNNEI. The CDR3 consists of 16 residues. The CDR3 region has the DNA TGTGCCAGCAGTGACGTAACCCCTCGGGACACAGATACGCAGTATTTT. It encodes CASSDVTPRDTDTQYF. Using reference TRBV2 and TRBJ2-3 for the parts outside the CDR3, the full variable domain is EPEVTQTPSHQVTQMGQEVILRCVPISNHLYFYWYRQILGQKVEFLVSFYNNEISEKSEIFDDQFSVERPDGSNFTLKIRSTKLEDSAMYFCASSDVTPRDTDTQYFGPGTRLTVL.

The V call is TRBV5-1, the J call TRBJ1-2; 8 positions agree with TRBD1. With V trimmed by 3 bases and J by 6 bases, 10 bases remained unmatched. Germline CDR1 reads SGHRS; CDR2 reads YFSETQ. CDR3 length: 15 amino acids. The CDR3 loop is CASSSQGAPEHGYTF. CDR3 nucleotides: TGCGCCAGCAGCTCCCAGGGGGCGCCTGAACATGGCTACACCTTC. The full variable domain, its missing parts supplied by reference TRBV5-1 and TRBJ1-2, is KAGVTQTPRYLIKTRGQQVTLSCSPISGHRSVSWYQQTPGQGLQFLFEYFSETQRNKGNFPGRFSGRQFSNSRSEMNVSTLELGDSALYLCASSSQGAPEHGYTFGSGTRLTVV.

Here the CDR3 DNA reads TGTGCCAGCAGTACGGCGGGGGCCAGTGGGGAGACCCAGTACTTC. Protein: CASSTAGASGETQYF. The rearrangement uses TRBV2 and TRBJ2-5; maybe TRBD2 (7 bases). Between the trimmed V and J ends, which lost 5 bases and 5 bases, there was a span of 18 bases. CDR1 is SNHLY, CDR2 FYNNEI, per germline. CDR3 length: 15 residues.

The rearrangement joins TRBV6-5 to TRBJ1-1, with a weak D call TRBD1 (6 bases). This CDR3 region has 15 residues. The germline CDR1 and CDR2 sequences are MNHEY and SVGAGI. V was shortened by 2 bases and J by 1 base, with 11 bases between the two germline ends. The CDR3 bases are TGTGCCAGCAGTTACCGGGGGGCTTGGAACACTGAAGCTTTCTTT. Translated, it gives CASSYRGAWNTEAFF.

The CDR3 DNA reads TGCAGCGTTATGGCAGGGACAGGGGGATACACTGAAGCTTTCTTT. Its protein is CSVMAGTGGYTEAFF. The rearrangement joins TRBV29-1 to TRBJ1-1, with 11 bases identical to TRBD1. The V segment lost 5 bases and the J segment 3 bases; nucleotides outside the gene matches: 8. The CDR3 is 15 amino acids. Germline assignment: CDR1 SQVTM and CDR2 ANQGSEA.

This chain connects TRBV6-1 to TRBJ1-1, with 8 bases aligning to TRBD1. V trimming: 2 bases; J trimming: 4 bases; junction bases outside the gene matches: 3. This CDR3 has 14 residues. Per the germline V gene, CDR1 is MNHNS and CDR2 is SASEGT. The CDR3 region has the DNA TGTGCCAGCAGTGAACAGGGGGCGCGCACTGAAGCTTTCTTT. Protein sequence: CASSEQGARTEAFF.

The chain carries TRBV15 and TRBJ1-1; D gene ambiguous. V was cut by 5 bases and J by 10 bases, with 17 bases left in between. CDR1 and CDR2 from the germline V gene are LNHNV and YYDKDF (reference sequence). CDR3 length equals 13 residues. CDR3 amino acids: CATSGGLLGRAFF. CDR3 nucleotide sequence: TGTGCCACCAGCGGAGGACTGCTGGGGAGAGCTTTCTTT.

This sequence joins TRBV27 and TRBJ1-2; 8 nucleotides line up with TRBD1. This CDR3 has 14 amino acids. Germline V gene data show CDR1 as MNHEY and CDR2 as SMNVEV (reference sequence). Trimming removed 6 bases from V and 4 bases from J; junction bases left unmatched: 7. The CDR3 sequence: CASRLGTGPYGYTF. CDR3 DNA sequence: TGTGCCAGCAGATTAGGGACAGGACCCTATGGCTACACCTTC.

The rearrangement joins TRBV6-5 to TRBJ2-1, with 10 bases that match TRBD1. Germline V gene data show CDR1 as MNHEY and CDR2 as SVGAGI. V shed 6 bases, J shed 2 bases, and the junction held 4 bases outside the gene matches. The CDR3 runs 15 residues. The CDR3 sequence is CASRTGQGAYNEQFF. In nucleotides, the CDR3 is TGTGCCAGCAGAACTGGACAGGGGGCCTACAATGAGCAGTTCTTC.

The J gene is TRBJ1-1, the V gene TRBV11-1, with a tentative D call TRBD1 (6 bases). Per germline, CDR1 SGHAT and CDR2 FQDESV (reference sequence). V lost 0 bases, J lost 0 bases, and 8 bases lay in between. There are 15 residues in the CDR3. CDR3 in amino acids: CASSLAAGVNTEAFF. The CDR3 nucleotides are TGTGCCAGCAGCTTAGCGGCAGGGGTGAACACTGAAGCTTTCTTT.

This clone was counted once. The chain links TRBV5-4 to TRBJ2-3, with 11 positions matching TRBD2. The CDR3 extends over 15 amino acids. CDR1 is SGHNT and CDR2 is YYREEE in the germline V gene (reference sequence). With 4 bases clipped from V and 5 bases from J, the junction kept 6 bases outside the gene matches. The CDR3 here is CASSVIAGGQDTQYF. In nucleotides, the CDR3 is TGTGCCAGCAGCGTTATAGCGGGGGGGCAAGATACGCAGTATTTT.